There are many counts of the clone carrying this T cell receptor (beta chain). The antigen is undetermined. The CDR3 is made up of 16 amino acids. Per germline, CDR1 SGHVS and CDR2 FQNEAQ. J was trimmed by 5 bases and V by 2 bases; bases with no gene match: 8. This sample was included in a study of breast tumors, draining lymph nodes, adjacent tissues. Notes on the study in general: The data were judged consistent with most tumor T cells coming from lymph node and expanding in tumor. Tumors had less TCR diversity than lymph nodes, more than nontumor tissue. Luminal-like breast cancer showed significantly greater tumor-nontumor repertoire similarity than basal-like breast cancer did. Tumor T cell lymph node origin was a supported hypothesis, not proven.

TCRdb re-analysed the multiplex PCR reads in MiXCR, keeping a single row per CDR3 protein. The data contain 60,000 to 75,000 distinct CDR3 sequences, roughly 57% of them singletons. This sequence joins TRBV7-8 and TRBJ2-2; 7 nucleotides match TRBD2. Input material: breast tumor tissue. The sequence derives from a female donor with breast cancer. Some clones in this sample may be carry-over from other donors' samples. The CDR3: CASSLRLAARTGELFF. CDR3 nucleotide sequence: TGTGCCAGCAGCTTAAGGCTAGCGGCGAGGACCGGGGAGCTGTTTTTT. Together with reference TRBV7-8 and TRBJ2-2, the CDR3 gives the full variable domain: GAGVSQSPRYKVAKRGQDVALRCDPISGHVSLFWYQQALGQGPEFLTYFQNEAQLDKSGLPSDRFFAERPEGSVSTLKIQRTQQEDSAVYLCASSLRLAARTGELFFGEGSRLTVL.